This T cell receptor beta chain was observed in a study of human T cells and chemical hapten exposure. Notes on the study in general: Donors had alopecia, so their immune response may differ from healthy people's.

One entry per CDR3 protein results from TCRdb running MiXCR on the RACE reads. The table has roughly 84,000 distinct CDR3 sequences, about 10% seen once. The germline V gene encodes CDR1 MDHEN and CDR2 SYDVKM. Trimming shortened V by 1 base and J by 15 bases, and 13 bases separated the two germline ends. This CDR3 region has 12 residues. This sample's time point: patch test 2, 6 weeks after DPC sensitization. The treatment is: therapeutic diphenylcyclopropenone sensitization with weekly scalp DPC. Those who donated were patients with alopecia, 18 to 70 years of age, and suitable for DPC. The authors extracted total RNA from unfractionated whole blood. In its sample, this clonotype was seen many times. Antigen: not known.

Sequenced here: whole blood, sampled in connection with sensitization to the hapten diphenylcyclopropenone (DPC). This receptor was taken from a woman in her fifties or sixties with alopecia areata. Some clones in this sample may be carry-over from other donors' samples. This chain connects TRBV28 to TRBJ1-5; perhaps TRBD1 as D (6 bases). The CDR3 DNA reads TGTGCCAGCAGTTTATTGACAGGTCACTGGCATTTT. This sequence encodes CASSLLTGHWHF.